The 23 T cell receptor beta chains listed next were all sequenced from one sample in a study of blood T cell repertoires in COVID-19 (dated by TCRdb to 2020 to 2022). The method was the immunoSEQ multiplex PCR assay. TCRdb re-hosts the immuneACCESS table, in-frame sequences only. Its copies lack some clones; in the studies checked, an unresolved V gene accounts for under half of them, and the cause for the rest is not known. The sample yields about 170,000 clones; roughly 90% were counted once. Around 0.5% of the sample belongs to the ten largest clones. Sequenced input: peripheral blood. Source of these receptors: a man in his fifties with acute or convalescent COVID-19.

This clone was seen more than once but under ten times. The rearrangement links TRBV29-1 to TRBJ2-3; 12 positions match TRBD2. The CDR3 is 12 amino acids. With V trimmed by 8 bases and J by 9 bases, 6 bases remained unmatched. Germline V lookup: CDR1 SQVTM, CDR2 ANQGSEA. CDR3 coding DNA: TGCAGCCTCCGGACTAGCGGGGACACGCAGTATTTT. The encoded protein is CSLRTSGDTQYF.

The chain recombines TRBV7-9 with TRBJ1-1; tentative D call: TRBD1 (5 bases). The CDR3 is 14 amino acids. Trimming took 5 bases from V and 11 from J, leaving 21 bases between them. The V gene's germline CDR1 is SEHNR and CDR2 FQNEAQ (reference sequence). The DNA of the CDR3 is TGTGCCAGCAGCCCAGCCCCTCGGGGGAATAGGGCTTTCTTT. Its translation: CASSPAPRGNRAFF.

The rearrangement joins TRBV3-1 (or the pseudogene TRBV3-2) to TRBJ1-6; D unresolved. Trimming cost V 7 bases and J 8 bases, with 15 bases left between them. The germline V gene has CDR1 LGHDT and CDR2 YNNKEL (reference sequence). This CDR3 contains 14 residues. The CDR3 protein is CASTLTGRDSPLHF. CDR3 DNA: TGTGCCAGCACCCTTACTGGGAGGGATTCACCCCTCCACTTT.

This chain joins TRBV7-9 and TRBJ2-5; 7 bases fit TRBD1. J was trimmed by 2 bases and V by 3 bases; bases with no gene match: 3. Germline V gene lookup returns CDR1 SEHNR and CDR2 FQNEAQ (reference sequence). The CDR3 has 14 amino acids. This chain's CDR3 is CASSFGTEQETQYF. CDR3 sequence (DNA): TGTGCCAGCAGCTTTGGGACAGAGCAAGAGACCCAGTACTTC.

V is TRBV5-6 and J is TRBJ2-5, with 12 positions matching TRBD2. The CDR3 sequence is 17 residues long. Germline V CDR1 and CDR2: SGHDT, YYEEEE. With 2 bases clipped from V and 4 bases from J, the junction kept 9 bases outside the gene matches. The CDR3 DNA sequence: TGTGCCAGCAGCTTACCTGTTAGGGGACTAGCGGGAGAGACCCAGTACTTC. It yields the protein CASSLPVRGLAGETQYF.

This clone was counted a few times. The chain links TRBV28 to TRBJ1-5; a weak D match, TRBD1 (5 bases). Germline lookup yields CDR1 MDHEN and CDR2 SYDVKM. V was cut by 2 bases and J by 6 bases, with 17 bases left in between. The CDR3 covers 16 residues. The CDR3 protein is CASSLAMSRVGQPQHF. CDR3 sequence (DNA): TGTGCCAGCAGTTTAGCGATGTCCAGGGTTGGTCAGCCCCAGCATTTT.

This CDR3 reads CASSQGLADQETQYF. The CDR3 nucleotides are TGTGCCAGTAGTCAGGGACTAGCAGATCAAGAGACCCAGTACTTC. This chain connects TRBV19 to TRBJ2-5, with 9 positions matching TRBD2. The CDR3 contains 15 residues. V gave up 5 bases and J gave up 2 bases; unmatched junction bases: 6. CDR1 LNHDA and CDR2 SQIVND come from the germline V gene (reference sequence).

The V gene is TRBV19, the J gene TRBJ1-5, with 7 bases that match TRBD1. The germline CDR1 and CDR2 sequences are LNHDA and SQIVND (reference sequence). The CDR3 contains 17 residues. V lost 4 bases, J lost 2 bases, and 11 bases stayed unmatched. CDR3 in amino acids: CASSTWDSAYGNQPQHF. The DNA for the CDR3 is TGTGCCAGTAGTACCTGGGACAGTGCTTATGGCAATCAGCCCCAGCATTTT. Filled out from reference TRBV19 and TRBJ1-5, the complete variable domain reads DGGITQSPKYLFRKEGQNVTLSCEQNLNHDAMYWYRQDPGQGLRLIYYSQIVNDFQKGDIAEGYSVSREKKESFPLTVTSAQKNPTAFYLCASSTWDSAYGNQPQHFGDGTRLSIL.

V gene TRBV5-5 combines with J gene TRBJ1-2; 7 bases map to TRBD1. Trimming cost V 2 bases and J 8 bases; bases outside gene matches: 9. The CDR3 runs to 14 residues. In germline, CDR1 is SGHKS, CDR2 YYEKEE (reference sequence). This CDR3 is CASSFRDSPEGYTF. CDR3 nucleotide sequence: TGTGCCAGCAGCTTCCGGGACAGTCCTGAAGGCTACACCTTC. The variable domain in full, with the rest retrieved from reference TRBV5-5 and TRBJ1-2, is DAGVTQSPTHLIKTRGQQVTLRCSPISGHKSVSWYQQVLGQGPQFIFQYYEKEERGRGNFPDRFSARQFPNYSSELNVNALLLGDSALYLCASSFRDSPEGYTFGSGTRLTVV.

The chain has TRBV27 and TRBJ1-3; 7 positions match TRBD1. V dropped 5 bases and J dropped 3; count of bases not matched to a gene: 7. Germline V gene sequence: CDR1 MNHEY, CDR2 SMNVEV (reference sequence). This CDR3 comprises 15 residues. CDR3 amino acids: CASSVQGLVGNTIYF. CDR3 in DNA: TGTGCCAGCAGTGTACAGGGGCTGGTTGGAAACACCATATATTTT.

The rearrangement uses TRBV10-3 and TRBJ2-5; TRBD2 matches 14 bases. Germline loops: CDR1 ENHRY, CDR2 SYGVKD. CDR3 length: 18 residues. J lost 1 base, V lost 6 bases, and 10 bases had no gene match. CDR3 amino acids: CAISGGTSGSPTQETQYF. CDR3 bases: TGTGCCATCAGCGGTGGGACTAGCGGGAGCCCAACCCAAGAGACCCAGTACTTC.

The genes are TRBV19 and TRBJ2-1; D perhaps matches TRBD2 (5 bases). Germline CDR1 reads LNHDA; CDR2 reads SQIVND (reference sequence). V was clipped by 2 bases and J by 6 bases, with 8 bases between them. The CDR3 consists of 13 residues. CDR3 residues: CASSIKLGNEQFF. The CDR3 coding sequence is TGTGCCAGTAGTATAAAACTAGGCAATGAGCAGTTCTTC.

The V and J genes are TRBV10-3 and TRBJ2-1; TRBD2 matches 7 bases. The trim removed 4 bases at V and 2 bases at J, leaving 11 bases unmatched. The CDR3 consists of 17 residues. CDR1 ENHRY and CDR2 SYGVKD come from the germline V gene. In DNA, the CDR3 is TGTGCCATCAGTGCGGCCCGGCTAGCGGATCCCTACAATGAGCAGTTCTTC. Encoded protein: CAISAARLADPYNEQFF.

The chain uses TRBV6-5 and TRBJ2-2, with D perhaps matching TRBD1 (6 bases). Trimming removed 6 bases at V and 1 base at J, with 9 bases between. The germline V gene encodes CDR1 MNHEY and CDR2 SVGAGI. The CDR3 consists of 14 residues. The CDR3 DNA reads TGTGCCAGCAGGAGACAGGTGAACACCGGGGAGCTGTTTTTT. Translated, it gives CASRRQVNTGELFF.

V is TRBV9 and J is TRBJ2-3; maybe TRBD1 (5 bases). The CDR3 has 15 residues. Germline V CDR1 and CDR2: SGDLS, YYNGEE. Trimming left V 3 bases short and J 0 bases short, with 11 bases between. In nucleotides, the CDR3 is TGTGCCAGCAGCGACGACAGCACTAGCACAGATACGCAGTATTTT. Protein: CASSDDSTSTDTQYF.

A word on this clone: This specimen includes other DNA sequences encoding the same CDR3. The rearrangement links TRBV5-4 to TRBJ2-5; 9 positions agree with TRBD2. V shed 5 bases and J 2 bases; nucleotides not matched to a gene: 4. Germline lookup yields CDR1 SGHNT and CDR2 YYREEE (reference sequence). CDR3 length: 14 residues. CDR3: CASSLAGVQETQYF. CDR3 DNA: TGTGCCAGCAGTTTAGCGGGGGTACAAGAGACCCAGTACTTC. Supplemented by reference TRBV5-4 and TRBJ2-5, the full variable domain reads ETGVTQSPTHLIKTRGQQVTLRCSSQSGHNTVSWYQQALGQGPQFIFQYYREEENGRGNFPPRFSGLQFPNYSSELNVNALELDDSALYLCASSLAGVQETQYFGPGTRLLVL.

The rearrangement uses TRBV4-1 and TRBJ1-6; D unclear. V lost 0 bases and J 4 bases, leaving 10 bases between the germline ends. Germline V gene data show CDR1 as MGHRA and CDR2 as YSYEKL. The CDR3 runs 16 residues. For the CDR3, the DNA is TGCGCCAGCAGCCAAGAGTGGGTCGGGTATAATTCACCCCTCCACTTT. It codes for CASSQEWVGYNSPLHF.

This chain joins TRBV2 and TRBJ2-5; TRBD2 matches 10 bases. From germline, CDR1 is SNHLY and CDR2 FYNNEI. The ends lost 6 bases at V and 5 bases at J; junction bases unmatched: 3. The CDR3 contains 13 residues. The CDR3 region is CASSGLAEETQYF. The CDR3 region has the DNA TGTGCCAGCAGCGGACTAGCGGAGGAGACCCAGTACTTC.

The CDR3 DNA reads TGCGCCAGCAGCTATTCGGGGACTATCGCTGAAGCTTTCTTT. Amino acids: CASSYSGTIAEAFF. The rearrangement links TRBV5-1 to TRBJ1-1, with a tentative D call TRBD1 (5 bases). The germline CDR1 and CDR2 sequences are SGHRS and YFSETQ. The CDR3 loop spans 14 amino acids. Trimming shortened V by 3 bases and J by 6 bases, and 15 bases separated the two germline ends.

The chain links TRBV27 to TRBJ2-7, with 7 nucleotides matching TRBD2. V lost 7 bases to trimming and J lost 3 bases; unmatched junction nucleotides: 9. The CDR3 is 14 amino acids. The V gene's germline CDR1 is MNHEY and CDR2 SMNVEV (reference sequence). The CDR3 is CASNPAGTIYEQYF. For the CDR3, the DNA is TGTGCCAGCAACCCAGCGGGGACCATCTACGAGCAGTACTTC.

For the CDR3, the DNA is TGTGCCAGCTCACCAAACCAGGGGCCAGCGACCTTC. This gives the protein CASSPNQGPATF. The chain couples TRBV18 to TRBJ1-2; D perhaps matches TRBD1 (6 bases). The V gene's germline CDR1 is KGHSH and CDR2 LQKENI. The length of the CDR3 is 12 residues. Trimming left V 2 bases short and J 14 bases short, with 15 bases between.

The V and J genes are TRBV9 and TRBJ1-1; D not certain. Deletions cut 0 bases from V and 1 base from J, with 19 bases between. CDR3 length equals 18 residues. Germline CDR1 reads SGDLS; CDR2 reads YYNGEE. Written as DNA, the CDR3 is TGTGCCAGCAGCGTAGACGGCAGGAAGACAACTGGGAACACTGAAGCTTTCTTT. It encodes CASSVDGRKTTGNTEAFF. The full variable domain, in which reference TRBV9 and TRBJ1-1 provide the parts outside the CDR3, is DSGVTQTPKHLITATGQRVTLRCSPRSGDLSVYWYQQSLDQGLQFLIQYYNGEERAKGNILERFSAQQFPDLHSELNLSSLELGDSALYFCASSVDGRKTTGNTEAFFGQGTRLTVV.

V usage is TRBV27 and J usage is TRBJ2-3; a weak D match, TRBD2 (6 bases). The germline V and J ends were trimmed by 5 bases and 2 bases, with 8 bases remaining between them. Germline V gene data show CDR1 as MNHEY and CDR2 as SMNVEV (reference sequence). The CDR3 contains 13 residues. CDR3: CASSRGLTDTQYF. CDR3 in DNA: TGTGCCAGCAGTCGGGGACTCACAGATACGCAGTATTTT.